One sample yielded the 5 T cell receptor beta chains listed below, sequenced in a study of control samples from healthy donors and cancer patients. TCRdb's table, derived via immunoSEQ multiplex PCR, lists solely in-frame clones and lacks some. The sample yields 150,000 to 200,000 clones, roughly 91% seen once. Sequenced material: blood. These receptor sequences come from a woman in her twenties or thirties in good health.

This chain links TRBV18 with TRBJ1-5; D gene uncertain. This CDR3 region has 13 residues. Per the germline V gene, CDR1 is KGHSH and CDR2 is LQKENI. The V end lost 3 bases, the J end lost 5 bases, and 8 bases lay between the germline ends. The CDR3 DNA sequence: TGTGCCAGCTCACCCCAACAAGATCAGCCCCAGCATTTT. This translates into CASSPQQDQPQHF. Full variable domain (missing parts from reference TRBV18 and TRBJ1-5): NAGVMQNPRHLVRRRGQEARLRCSPMKGHSHVYWYRQLPEEGLKFMVYLQKENIIDESGMPKERFSAEFPKEGPSILRIQQVVRGDSAAYFCASSPQQDQPQHFGDGTRLSIL.

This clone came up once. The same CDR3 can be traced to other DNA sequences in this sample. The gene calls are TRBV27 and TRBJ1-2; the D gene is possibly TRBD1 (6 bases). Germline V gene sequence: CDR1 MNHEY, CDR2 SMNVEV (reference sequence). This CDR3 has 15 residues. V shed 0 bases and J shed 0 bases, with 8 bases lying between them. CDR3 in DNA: TGTGCCAGCAGTTTATCGACAGGTACTAACTATGGCTACACCTTC. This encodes CASSLSTGTNYGYTF.

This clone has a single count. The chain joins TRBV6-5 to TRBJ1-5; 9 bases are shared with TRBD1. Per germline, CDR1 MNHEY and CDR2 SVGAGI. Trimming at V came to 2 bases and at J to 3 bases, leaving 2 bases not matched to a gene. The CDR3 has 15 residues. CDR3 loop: CASSYGDRDNQPQHF. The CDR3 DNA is TGTGCCAGCAGTTACGGGGACAGGGACAATCAGCCCCAGCATTTT.

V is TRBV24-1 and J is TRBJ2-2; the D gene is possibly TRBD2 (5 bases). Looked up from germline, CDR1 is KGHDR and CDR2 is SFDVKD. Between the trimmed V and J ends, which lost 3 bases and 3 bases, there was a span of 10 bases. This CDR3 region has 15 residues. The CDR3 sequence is CATSDPTRDTGELFF. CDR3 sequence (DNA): TGTGCCACCAGTGATCCCACTAGGGACACCGGGGAGCTGTTTTTT.

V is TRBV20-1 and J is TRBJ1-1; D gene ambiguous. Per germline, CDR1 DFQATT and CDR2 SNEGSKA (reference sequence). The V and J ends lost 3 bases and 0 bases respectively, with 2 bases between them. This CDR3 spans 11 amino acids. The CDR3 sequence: CSARMNTEAFF. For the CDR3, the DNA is TGCAGTGCTAGGATGAACACTGAAGCTTTCTTT.